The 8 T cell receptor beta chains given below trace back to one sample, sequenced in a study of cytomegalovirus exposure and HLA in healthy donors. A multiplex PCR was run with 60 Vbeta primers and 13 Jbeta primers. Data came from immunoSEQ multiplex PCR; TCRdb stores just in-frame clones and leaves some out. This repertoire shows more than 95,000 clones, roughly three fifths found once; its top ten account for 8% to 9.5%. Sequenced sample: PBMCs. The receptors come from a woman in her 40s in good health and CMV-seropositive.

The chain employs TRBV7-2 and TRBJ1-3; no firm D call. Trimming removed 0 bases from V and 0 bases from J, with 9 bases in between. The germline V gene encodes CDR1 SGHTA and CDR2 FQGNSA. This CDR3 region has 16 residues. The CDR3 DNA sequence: TGTGCCAGCAGCTTAGCTTCGCAGGCCTCTGGAAACACCATATATTTT. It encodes CASSLASQASGNTIYF.

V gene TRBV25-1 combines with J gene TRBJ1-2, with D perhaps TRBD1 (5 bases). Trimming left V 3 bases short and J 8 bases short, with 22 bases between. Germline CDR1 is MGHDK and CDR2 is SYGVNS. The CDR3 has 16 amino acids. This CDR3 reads CASSDSPGGDGVGYTF. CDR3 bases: TGTGCCAGCAGTGATTCCCCTGGAGGGGACGGGGTCGGCTACACCTTC.

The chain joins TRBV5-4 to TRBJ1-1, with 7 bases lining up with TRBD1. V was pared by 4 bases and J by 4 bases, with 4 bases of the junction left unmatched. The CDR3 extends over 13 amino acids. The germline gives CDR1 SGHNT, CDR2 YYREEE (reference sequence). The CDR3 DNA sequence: TGTGCCAGCAGCCCGACAGGGAGCACTGAAGCTTTCTTT. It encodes CASSPTGSTEAFF.

The CDR3 loop is CASSQNPGNTEAFF. CDR3 DNA: TGTGCCAGCAGCCAAAACCCGGGGAACACTGAAGCTTTCTTT. The chain couples TRBV4-2 to TRBJ1-1; D gene ambiguous. V lost 2 bases and J lost 1, with 8 bases in between. CDR1 LGHNA and CDR2 YNFKEQ come from the germline V gene. The CDR3 contains 14 residues.

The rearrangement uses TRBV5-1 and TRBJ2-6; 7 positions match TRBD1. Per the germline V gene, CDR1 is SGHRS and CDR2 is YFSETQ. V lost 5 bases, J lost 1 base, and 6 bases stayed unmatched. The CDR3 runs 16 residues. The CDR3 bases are TGCGCCAGCAGTAGGGGGCGCGGATCTGGGGCCAACGTCCTGACTTTC. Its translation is CASSRGRGSGANVLTF.

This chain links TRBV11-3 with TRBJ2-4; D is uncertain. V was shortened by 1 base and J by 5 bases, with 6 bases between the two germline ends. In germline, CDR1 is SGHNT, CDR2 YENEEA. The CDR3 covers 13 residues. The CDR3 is CASSLAGENIQYF. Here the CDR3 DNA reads TGTGCCAGCAGCTTAGCAGGTGAAAACATTCAGTACTTC.

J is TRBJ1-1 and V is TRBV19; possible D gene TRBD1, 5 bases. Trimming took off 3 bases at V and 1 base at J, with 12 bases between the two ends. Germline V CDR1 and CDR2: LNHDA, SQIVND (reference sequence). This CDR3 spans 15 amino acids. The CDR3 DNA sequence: TGTGCCAGTAGTATGGACATAATACAGAACACTGAAGCTTTCTTT. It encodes CASSMDIIQNTEAFF. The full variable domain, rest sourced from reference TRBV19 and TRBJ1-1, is DGGITQSPKYLFRKEGQNVTLSCEQNLNHDAMYWYRQDPGQGLRLIYYSQIVNDFQKGDIAEGYSVSREKKESFPLTVTSAQKNPTAFYLCASSMDIIQNTEAFFGQGTRLTVV.

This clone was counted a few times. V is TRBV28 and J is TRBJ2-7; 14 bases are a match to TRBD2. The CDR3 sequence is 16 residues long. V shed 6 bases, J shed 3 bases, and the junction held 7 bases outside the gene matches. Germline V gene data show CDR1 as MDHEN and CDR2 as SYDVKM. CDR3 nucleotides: TGTGCCAGCAGCGCCTTGGGGACTAGCGGGAGCTACGAGCAGTACTTC. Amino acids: CASSALGTSGSYEQYF.